These 14 T cell receptor beta chains share one sample of origin, sequenced in a study of T cell repertoires in cytomegalovirus infection. Via MiXCR, TCRdb re-called the reads, giving one row per CDR3 protein. The sample shows 100,000 to 150,000 distinct CDR3 sequences, about 24% of them seen only once. What these receptors recognize is not known. The sequenced sample consisted of PBMCs, sequenced either directly or after in vitro stimulation (not recorded which). These receptors all stem from a human donor in good health (CMV status not recorded). Some clones in this sample may be carry-over from other donors' samples.

V is TRBV24-1 and J is TRBJ1-2; D uncertain. The CDR3 totals 13 residues. From germline, CDR1 is KGHDR and CDR2 SFDVKD. V dropped 4 bases and J dropped 8 bases, with 13 bases sitting between them. The CDR3 sequence: CATSDLEGSGYTF. For the CDR3, the DNA is TGTGCCACCAGTGACCTTGAAGGATCCGGCTACACCTTC.

V gene TRBV27 combines with J gene TRBJ2-3; 9 bases match TRBD2. Germline-derived CDR1 and CDR2 are MNHEY and SMNVEV (reference sequence). After removal of 2 bases from V and 6 bases from J, the junction contained 9 bases not matched to a gene. The CDR3 runs to 16 residues. The CDR3 DNA reads TGTGCCAGCAGTTTAGCATTAGCGGGAGAAGCTGATACGCAGTATTTT. Translating gives CASSLALAGEADTQYF.

The chain uses TRBV6-1 and TRBJ2-7, with 14 bases that match TRBD2. The CDR3 runs 15 residues. V gave up 4 bases and J gave up 7 bases; unmatched junction bases: 6. The germline CDR1 and CDR2 sequences are MNHNS and SASEGT. The CDR3 sequence is CASSGGTSGSQEQYV. The CDR3 nucleotides read TGTGCCAGCAGTGGCGGGACTAGCGGGAGTCAGGAGCAGTACGTC.

This clonotype has a count of ten or more. The V and J genes are TRBV11-3 and TRBJ1-6, with D unclear. V was trimmed by 1 base and J by 8 bases, leaving 6 bases between them. The CDR3 consists of 13 residues. Germline assignment: CDR1 SGHNT and CDR2 YENEEA. DNA for the CDR3: TGTGCCAGCAGCTTAGGAATAGATTCACCCCTCCACTTT. Residues: CASSLGIDSPLHF.

This clonotype showed up many times. The rearrangement links TRBV28 to TRBJ1-6; no reliable D call. V lost 6 bases and J 9 bases, leaving 9 bases between the germline ends. There are 12 residues in the CDR3. Germline CDR1 reads MDHEN; CDR2 reads SYDVKM. CDR3 loop: CASRVVASPLHF. For the CDR3, the DNA is TGTGCCAGCAGGGTGGTGGCTTCACCCCTCCACTTT.

Many counts were recorded for this clonotype. The V call is TRBV4-3, the J call TRBJ1-4; 7 bases map to TRBD1. The CDR3 has 14 amino acids. The germline V gene encodes CDR1 LGHNA and CDR2 YSLEER. J gave up 7 bases and V 1 base, and 3 bases lay outside the gene matches. CDR3 nucleotides: TGCGCCAGCAGCCAAGGACAGGGAGGTGAAAAACTGTTTTTT. Amino acid sequence: CASSQGQGGEKLFF.

This clonotype was counted between two and nine times. The genes are TRBV7-9 and TRBJ2-7, with D tentatively TRBD1 or TRBD2 (5 bases each). Trimming pared 1 base from V and 5 bases from J, leaving 12 bases between. Germline values: CDR1 SEHNR, CDR2 FQNEAQ (reference sequence). The CDR3 spans 14 residues. The CDR3 nucleotides read TGTGCCAGCAGCTTAGGGGACCCATACGACGAGCAGTACGTC. It specifies CASSLGDPYDEQYV.

This clonotype showed up just a few times. This chain links TRBV2 with TRBJ2-1; TRBD1 matches 7 bases. CDR1 is SNHLY and CDR2 is FYNNEI in the germline V gene. Trimming removed 4 bases from V and 5 bases from J; junction bases left unmatched: 11. CDR3 length: 16 residues. CDR3 sequence: CASSGRQGNWDNEQFF. DNA of the CDR3: TGTGCCAGCAGTGGTCGACAGGGTAATTGGGACAATGAGCAGTTCTTC.

This clonotype was seen more than once but under ten times. The V call is TRBV7-6, the J call TRBJ2-1, with D hard to call. The V gene lost 5 bases and the J gene lost 10 bases, with 12 bases spanning the gap. The CDR3 sequence is 12 residues long. The germline V gene has CDR1 SGHVS and CDR2 FNYEAQ. Here the CDR3 reads CASSQRVQEQFF. CDR3 coding DNA: TGTGCCAGCAGCCAACGGGTGCAAGAGCAGTTCTTC.

This clonotype was seen ten or more times. The junction shows a germline mismatch at one end, possibly a read error. The chain uses TRBV7-2 and TRBJ2-7, with D possibly TRBD2 on 5 matching bases. The CDR3 runs 12 residues. The germline gives CDR1 SGHTA, CDR2 FQGNSA. In DNA, the CDR3 is TGTGCCAGCAGCTTGAGTAGCGAGACCCCACGCTTC. Its protein product is CASSLSSETPRF.

This clonotype was detected many times. V gene TRBV7-2 combines with J gene TRBJ2-3; TRBD2 agrees at 7 bases. The CDR3 sequence is 14 residues long. Germline V gene lookup returns CDR1 SGHTA and CDR2 FQGNSA. J lost 0 bases, V lost 10 bases, and 7 bases had no gene match. The CDR3 DNA follows: TGTGCCACCCGGGGGGAGGTTAGCACAGATACGCAGTATTTT. It specifies CATRGEVSTDTQYF.

In this sample, this clonotype turned up many times. The chain carries TRBV9 and TRBJ1-2; D unresolved. Trimming took 1 base from V and 0 from J, leaving 7 bases between them. There are 14 residues in the CDR3. Per the germline V gene, CDR1 is SGDLS and CDR2 is YYNGEE. CDR3 sequence: CASSVLAANYGYTF. Here the CDR3 DNA reads TGTGCCAGCAGCGTATTGGCAGCTAACTATGGCTACACCTTC.

The chain is built from TRBV12-3 or TRBV12-4 and TRBJ2-1; no clear D. The CDR3 is 10 residues long. Trimming left V 2 bases short and J 10 bases short, with 3 bases between. The CDR3 DNA sequence: TGTGCCAGCAGTTTATACGAGCAGTTCTTC. Translating gives CASSLYEQFF.

The chain joins TRBV12-5 to TRBJ1-5; TRBD1 is a possible D gene (5 bases). Trimming stripped 1 base from V and 6 bases from J, with 10 bases between. Germline V gives CDR1 LGHNT, CDR2 FRNRAP. This CDR3 is 14 amino acids long. In DNA form, the CDR3 reads TGTGCTAGTGGTTTGGCCTCGGGGGGTCAGCCCCAGCATTTT. It is translated as CASGLASGGQPQHF.